These 19 T cell receptor beta chains share one sample of origin, sequenced in a study of OX40 agonist ivuxolimab in advanced cancers. Library preparation was by the immunoSEQ multiplex PCR assay. Drawn from immuneACCESS, this table holds only the in-frame rearrangements with V and J called that TCRdb kept. Clones are partly lost; checked studies trace under half to an unresolved V gene and leave the rest unexplained. The table for this sample lists 70,000 to 95,000 clones; 90% of them were counted only once. The ten largest clones capture approximately 0.69% of the sample. The sequencing here drew on CD4+ or CD8+ T cells sorted from blood, taken in a trial of the OX40 agonist ivuxolimab. The receptors originated from an adult with an advanced solid tumor such as melanoma, head and neck, liver or kidney cancer.

This chain joins TRBV15 and TRBJ2-2; TRBD1 matches at 8 bases. The CDR3 consists of 15 residues. The germline gives CDR1 LNHNV, CDR2 YYDKDF (reference sequence). V lost 4 bases and J lost 6; bases outside the gene matches: 7. CDR3 loop: CATSIGTGAAGELFF. CDR3 bases: TGTGCCACCAGCATAGGGACAGGAGCCGCCGGGGAGCTGTTTTTT.

The chain couples TRBV7-9 to TRBJ1-3; D not resolved. The germline V gene has CDR1 SEHNR and CDR2 FQNEAQ (reference sequence). The CDR3 covers 16 residues. V shed 2 bases and J shed 3 bases, with 14 bases lying between them. The CDR3 loop is CASSLKGLLFGNTIYF. The CDR3 DNA is TGTGCCAGCAGCTTAAAGGGCTTGCTTTTTGGAAACACCATATATTTT.

V gene TRBV5-4 combines with J gene TRBJ2-3, with 10 bases lining up with TRBD2. Germline values: CDR1 SGHNT, CDR2 YYREEE (reference sequence). Trimming cost V 4 bases and J 4 bases; bases outside gene matches: 18. This CDR3 region has 19 residues. The CDR3 here is CASSHFGLAGADPPDTQYF. Here the CDR3 DNA reads TGTGCCAGCAGCCACTTCGGTCTAGCGGGAGCCGATCCCCCAGATACGCAGTATTTT.

The gene calls are TRBV5-6 and TRBJ2-7; TRBD1 matches at 7 bases. CDR3 length equals 14 residues. V shed 2 bases, J shed 0 bases, and the junction held 2 bases outside the gene matches. Germline CDR1 SGHDT, CDR2 YYEEEE. Here the CDR3 DNA reads TGTGCCAGCAGCTTACAGGGGTCCTCCTACGAGCAGTACTTC. It translates to CASSLQGSSYEQYF.

This clone turned up a few times. The V call is TRBV28, the J call TRBJ2-7; weak D call: TRBD2 (6 bases). V lost 6 bases to trimming and J lost 5 bases, with 17 bases between them. Germline values: CDR1 MDHEN, CDR2 SYDVKM. This CDR3 is built from 14 residues. CDR3 DNA sequence: TGTGCCAGCAGAGAAAGGAGCAGGAGGGACGAGCAGTACTTC. It yields the protein CASRERSRRDEQYF.

V gene TRBV2 combines with J gene TRBJ2-3; D unclear. Trimming stripped 5 bases from V and 2 bases from J, with 11 bases between. The CDR3 covers 14 residues. CDR1 SNHLY and CDR2 FYNNEI come from the germline V gene. CDR3 bases: TGTGCCAGCAGTTTGGGTGGGGTCACAGATACGCAGTATTTT. Residues: CASSLGGVTDTQYF.

This chain links TRBV4-1 with TRBJ1-2, with D uncertain. V was trimmed by 2 bases and J by 3 bases, leaving 13 bases between them. The CDR3 is 15 residues long. Germline CDR1 is MGHRA and CDR2 is YSYEKL. CDR3 amino acids: CASSQFSGSDYGYTF. The DNA for the CDR3 is TGCGCCAGCAGCCAATTTTCGGGGTCTGACTATGGCTACACCTTC.

This chain links TRBV18 with TRBJ2-1; 7 nucleotides agree with TRBD1. This CDR3 has 13 amino acids. Germline values: CDR1 KGHSH, CDR2 LQKENI. The J segment lost 6 bases and the V segment lost 5 bases, leaving 4 bases of the junction unmatched. The CDR3 DNA is TGTGCCAGCTCAAATGACAGGGTCAATGAGCAGTTCTTC. Protein sequence: CASSNDRVNEQFF.

V and J are TRBV5-8 and TRBJ1-1, with TRBD1 identical over 7 bases. Losses at the gene ends were 2 bases for V and 5 bases for J; bases not matched to a gene: 15. Per the germline V gene, CDR1 is SGHTS and CDR2 is YDEGEE. The CDR3 is 17 amino acids. The CDR3 nucleotides are TGTGCCAGCAGCTTCGACAGGGCCCGACGGATTGGAACTGAAGCTTTCTTT. Encoded protein: CASSFDRARRIGTEAFF.

There are a few counts of this clone. The chain couples TRBV18 to TRBJ2-7; 8 positions agree with TRBD1. J was trimmed by 6 bases and V by 3 bases; bases with no gene match: 4. CDR1 is KGHSH and CDR2 is LQKENI in the germline V gene. The CDR3 is 13 residues long. CDR3 coding DNA: TGTGCCAGCTCACCGGTCGACAGGGGCGAGCAGTACTTC. Translating it yields CASSPVDRGEQYF. The complete variable domain, with remaining parts taken from reference TRBV18 and TRBJ2-7, reads NAGVMQNPRHLVRRRGQEARLRCSPMKGHSHVYWYRQLPEEGLKFMVYLQKENIIDESGMPKERFSAEFPKEGPSILRIQQVVRGDSAAYFCASSPVDRGEQYFGPGTRLTVT.

This chain connects TRBV5-4 to TRBJ2-1; D not resolved. The germline V and J ends were trimmed by 4 bases and 8 bases, with 10 bases remaining between them. The germline V gene has CDR1 SGHNT and CDR2 YYREEE (reference sequence). The CDR3 spans 12 residues. CDR3: CASSLSRHEQFF. The CDR3 nucleotides read TGTGCCAGCAGCCTTTCGCGGCATGAGCAGTTCTTC.

This clone is a singleton in its sample. CDR3 sequence: CARAAPRVSGRAGELFF. CDR3 coding DNA: TGTGCCCGAGCTGCCCCCCGCGTATCAGGGCGGGCCGGGGAGCTGTTTTTT. The V call is TRBV30, the J call TRBJ2-2; tentatively, D is TRBD1 or TRBD2 (5 bases each). This CDR3 contains 17 residues. Germline V gene data show CDR1 as GTSNPN and CDR2 as SVGIG (reference sequence). Trimming cost V 8 bases and J 6 bases, with 28 bases left between them.

This sequence joins TRBV6-1 and TRBJ1-5; 8 nucleotides line up with TRBD1. The CDR3 contains 13 residues. Germline CDR1 is MNHNS and CDR2 is SASEGT. Trimming took 6 bases from V and 7 from J; bases not matched to a gene: 5. The CDR3 DNA reads as TGTGCCAGCAGGGCAGGGGGCGAGCAGCCCCAGCATTTT. Its protein product is CASRAGGEQPQHF.

The chain carries TRBV7-8 and TRBJ2-2, with D possibly being TRBD2 (6 bases). V lost 1 base, J lost 6 bases, and 15 bases lay in between. The germline V gene encodes CDR1 SGHVS and CDR2 FQNEAQ. This CDR3 spans 16 amino acids. CDR3: CASSLVRGVVAGELFF. The CDR3, as DNA: TGTGCCAGCAGCTTAGTGCGGGGAGTCGTGGCCGGGGAGCTGTTTTTT.

J is TRBJ2-2 and V is TRBV19, with D possibly matching TRBD1 (6 bases). The CDR3 totals 15 residues. From germline, CDR1 is LNHDA and CDR2 SQIVND (reference sequence). V lost 5 bases and J lost 5, with 15 bases in between. The CDR3 nucleotides read TGTGCCAGTAGTTCACAGGGTTCATATACCGGGGAGCTGTTTTTT. It codes for CASSSQGSYTGELFF. The variable domain in full, completed from reference TRBV19 and TRBJ2-2, reads DGGITQSPKYLFRKEGQNVTLSCEQNLNHDAMYWYRQDPGQGLRLIYYSQIVNDFQKGDIAEGYSVSREKKESFPLTVTSAQKNPTAFYLCASSSQGSYTGELFFGEGSRLTVL.

The chain combines TRBV9 with TRBJ1-5; the D is unclear. V dropped 3 bases and J dropped 1 base, with 5 bases sitting between them. This CDR3 has 13 amino acids. The germline V gene encodes CDR1 SGDLS and CDR2 YYNGEE. The CDR3 is CASSATSNQPQHF. The CDR3 nucleotides read TGTGCCAGCAGCGCGACCAGCAATCAGCCCCAGCATTTT.

The chain links TRBV5-4 to TRBJ2-1, with 12 bases matching TRBD2. Germline V gives CDR1 SGHNT, CDR2 YYREEE (reference sequence). This CDR3 region has 15 residues. With 0 bases clipped from V and 8 bases from J, the junction kept 3 bases outside the gene matches. The chain's CDR3 is CASSLASGRADEQFF. The CDR3 region has the DNA TGTGCCAGCAGCTTGGCTAGCGGGAGGGCCGATGAGCAGTTCTTC.

The DNA of the CDR3 is TGTGCCAGCAGTTACTCGGTTAGCGGGAGCTACGAGCAGTACTTC. Protein sequence: CASSYSVSGSYEQYF. The V and J genes are TRBV6-6 and TRBJ2-7; TRBD2 agrees at 9 bases. This CDR3 spans 15 amino acids. Germline CDR1 MNHNY, CDR2 SVGAGI (reference sequence). V lost 0 bases and J lost 3; bases outside the gene matches: 3.

CDR3: CASSPQGGKNSPLHF. The DNA of the CDR3 is TGTGCCAGCAGCCCCCAGGGGGGTAAAAATTCACCCCTCCACTTT. This chain uses TRBV2 with TRBJ1-6; TRBD1 matches 7 bases. V shed 6 bases, J shed 7 bases, and the junction held 9 bases outside the gene matches. CDR3 length: 15 amino acids. Germline CDR1 and CDR2: SNHLY and FYNNEI.